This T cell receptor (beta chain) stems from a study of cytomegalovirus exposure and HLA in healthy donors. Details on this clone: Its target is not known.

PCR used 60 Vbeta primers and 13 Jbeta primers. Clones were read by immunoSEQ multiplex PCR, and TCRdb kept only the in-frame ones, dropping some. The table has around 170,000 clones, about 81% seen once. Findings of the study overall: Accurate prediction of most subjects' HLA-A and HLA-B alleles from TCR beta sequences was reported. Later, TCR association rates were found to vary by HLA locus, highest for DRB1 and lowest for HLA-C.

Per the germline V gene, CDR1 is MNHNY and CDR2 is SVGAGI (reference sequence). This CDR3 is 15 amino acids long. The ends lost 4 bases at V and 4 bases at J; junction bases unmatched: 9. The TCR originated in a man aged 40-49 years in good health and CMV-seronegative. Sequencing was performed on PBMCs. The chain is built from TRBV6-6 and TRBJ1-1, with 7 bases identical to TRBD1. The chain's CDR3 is CASSLQGRGGTEAFF. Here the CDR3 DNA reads TGTGCCAGCAGTTTACAGGGGCGAGGGGGCACTGAAGCTTTCTTT.